This T cell receptor (beta chain) derives from a study of vaccination and CD4 T cells after COVID-19. For this clonotype: The target antigen is unknown.

The Oncomine TCR Beta short-read assay sequenced DNA from cultured CD4+ T cells. Each CDR3 protein gets one entry after TCRdb re-called the PCR reads with MiXCR. The profile shows about 16,000 distinct CDR3 sequences, less than 70% of them singletons. Sample treatment: approximately nine-day PBMC culture with coronavirus spike peptide pools or control peptides (ViraFEST assay). In germline, CDR1 is KGHDR, CDR2 SFDVKD. The CDR3 spans 16 residues. V gave up 0 bases and J gave up 0 bases, with 8 bases separating them. The chain recombines TRBV24-1 with TRBJ2-1, with D possibly TRBD2 on 5 matching bases. Sequencing was performed on CD4+ T cells from blood, cultured in vitro, taken before SARS-CoV-2 vaccination. This receptor was obtained from a human donor who had recovered from COVID-19. The CDR3 spells CATSDLEGTSYNEQFF. CDR3 DNA: TGTGCCACCAGTGATTTGGAGGGAACCTCCTACAATGAGCAGTTCTTC.